This T cell receptor beta chain was captured in a study of cytomegalovirus exposure and HLA in healthy donors. In the PCR, 60 Vbeta and 13 Jbeta primers were used. Libraries were prepared by immunoSEQ multiplex PCR; TCRdb keeps only in-frame clonotypes and omits some of them. The table records 210,000 or so clones, approximately 84% of them present only once. The V gene's germline CDR1 is SGHVS and CDR2 FQNEAQ. V lost 0 bases and J lost 4, with 18 bases in between. This CDR3 spans 17 amino acids. This chain uses TRBV7-8 with TRBJ1-2; the D is unclear. The source of this sequence is a girl aged 2-10 years in good health and CMV-seronegative. Sequences were obtained from PBMCs. The CDR3 bases are TGTGCCAGCAGCTTAGCGCAGCGGGGATTTACTAGCTATGGCTACACCTTC. Amino acids: CASSLAQRGFTSYGYTF.